These 15 T cell receptor beta chains came from one sample sequenced in a study of blood T cell repertoires in COVID-19. Repertoires were generated with immunoSEQ multiplex PCR, while TCRdb's copy carries only in-frame clones and drops some. The top ten hold about 3% of the sample, which has about 130,000 clones, about 86% seen once. The material sequenced was peripheral blood. The source is a woman of 80 years or more with acute or convalescent COVID-19.

The rearrangement uses TRBV5-4 and TRBJ2-3; D gene ambiguous. Looked up from germline, CDR1 is SGHNT and CDR2 is YYREEE (reference sequence). This CDR3 is built from 13 residues. Trimming removed 4 bases at V and 3 bases at J, with 9 bases between. The DNA of the CDR3 is TGTGCCAGCAGCAACGGCAGGACAGATACGCAGTATTTT. Its protein is CASSNGRTDTQYF.

This clone was detected a few times. The chain employs TRBV7-3 and TRBJ2-7, with D tentatively TRBD1 (5 bases). V was pared by 4 bases and J by 2 bases, with 9 bases between. Germline lookup yields CDR1 SGHTA and CDR2 FQGTGA. This CDR3 comprises 13 residues. The CDR3 loop is CASSYDRTYEQYF. In nucleotides, the CDR3 is TGTGCCAGCAGCTACGACAGAACCTACGAGCAGTACTTC.

V is TRBV3-1 (or the pseudogene TRBV3-2) and J is TRBJ2-7; D gene unclear. The CDR3 is 14 amino acids. Trimming removed 4 bases at V and 0 bases at J, with 10 bases between. Germline V gene lookup returns CDR1 LGHDT and CDR2 YNNKEL (reference sequence). This CDR3 reads CASSPAWASYEQYF. CDR3 DNA: TGTGCCAGCAGCCCCGCCTGGGCCTCCTACGAGCAGTACTTC.

The genes are TRBV2 and TRBJ2-2, with D perhaps matching TRBD2 (6 bases). The ends were cut back, 10 bases at V and 3 bases at J, with 18 bases in the middle. The germline V gene encodes CDR1 SNHLY and CDR2 FYNNEI. This CDR3 contains 15 residues. This CDR3 is CATHGGAPDTGELFF. For the CDR3, the DNA is TGTGCCACCCATGGAGGGGCGCCGGACACCGGGGAGCTGTTTTTT.

The sample holds one count of this clone. The chain links TRBV2 to TRBJ1-6, with unresolved D. CDR3 length: 15 amino acids. The V end was cut by 2 bases, the J end by 10 bases, with 15 bases between. Per the germline V gene, CDR1 is SNHLY and CDR2 is FYNNEI. This CDR3 reads CASSEKDYTTSPLHF. The CDR3 coding sequence is TGTGCCAGCAGTGAAAAGGACTACACTACCTCACCCCTCCACTTT.

The chain couples TRBV4-1 to TRBJ1-5; D ambiguous. The V end was cut by 5 bases, the J end by 2 bases, with 13 bases between. The CDR3 is made up of 15 amino acids. Looked up from germline, CDR1 is MGHRA and CDR2 is YSYEKL. In DNA form, the CDR3 reads TGCGCCAGCAGCTATTCGATCTTAGGCAATCAGCCCCAGCATTTT. As protein: CASSYSILGNQPQHF.

V gene TRBV25-1 combines with J gene TRBJ1-6; no firm D call. V was clipped by 0 bases and J by 5 bases, with 11 bases between them. The CDR3 is 16 amino acids. Per germline, CDR1 MGHDK and CDR2 SYGVNS. The CDR3 DNA reads as TGTGCCAGCAGTGAATATGAGGGAAAGGATAATTCACCCCTCCACTTT. This encodes CASSEYEGKDNSPLHF.

The chain joins TRBV19 to TRBJ2-3; TRBD2 matches 9 bases. Germline CDR1 LNHDA, CDR2 SQIVND (reference sequence). The V and J ends lost 8 bases and 1 base, in that order; junction bases with no gene match: 4. The CDR3 has 14 residues. CDR3: CASGRLAGTDTQYF. The CDR3 nucleotides read TGTGCCAGTGGTCGACTAGCGGGCACAGATACGCAGTATTTT.

The rearrangement joins TRBV19 to TRBJ1-3; D ambiguous. The CDR3 spans 14 residues. Germline V gives CDR1 LNHDA, CDR2 SQIVND (reference sequence). V gave up 7 bases and J gave up 2 bases, with 12 bases separating them. The CDR3 region has the DNA TGTGCCAGTACCCTCACAAACGCTGGAAACACCATATATTTT. Translated, it gives CASTLTNAGNTIYF.

The chain employs TRBV6-2 or TRBV6-3 and TRBJ1-1; no clear D gene. The CDR3 has 14 residues. The germline CDR1 and CDR2 sequences are MNHEY and SVGEGT. Trimming pared 2 bases from V and 6 bases from J, leaving 13 bases between. CDR3: CASSYEPGSSEAFF. The CDR3 DNA sequence: TGTGCCAGCAGTTACGAACCGGGGTCCTCTGAAGCTTTCTTT.

The chain couples TRBV5-6 to TRBJ1-1; TRBD1 aligns across 7 bases. There are 15 residues in the CDR3. V trimming: 4 bases; J trimming: 0 bases; junction bases outside the gene matches: 6. CDR1 is SGHDT and CDR2 is YYEEEE in the germline V gene. The CDR3 nucleotides read TGTGCCAGCAGCCCAGACAGGGTCCTGAACACTGAAGCTTTCTTT. This translates into CASSPDRVLNTEAFF.

The chain joins TRBV18 to TRBJ1-1; D is possibly TRBD1 (5 bases). The V end lost 6 bases, the J end lost 0 bases, and 14 bases lay between the germline ends. Germline-derived CDR1 and CDR2 are KGHSH and LQKENI. The length of the CDR3 is 15 residues. In DNA form, the CDR3 reads TGTGCCAGCTCCCAAAGTGAAGGGGTGAACACTGAAGCTTTCTTT. Amino acids: CASSQSEGVNTEAFF.

The chain recombines TRBV7-9 with TRBJ1-4; 8 positions match TRBD1. Germline CDR1 reads SEHNR; CDR2 reads FQNEAQ (reference sequence). J gave up 0 bases and V 5 bases, and 5 bases lay outside the gene matches. The length of the CDR3 is 16 residues. The CDR3 coding sequence is TGTGCCAGCAGCCCTGGACAGGGAGCAACTAATGAAAAACTGTTTTTT. Protein product: CASSPGQGATNEKLFF.

The chain employs TRBV18 and TRBJ1-3; D gene uncertain. Deletions cut 3 bases from V and 2 bases from J, with 5 bases between. CDR1 is KGHSH and CDR2 is LQKENI in the germline V gene. The length of the CDR3 is 13 residues. The CDR3: CASSPTPGNTIYF. As DNA, the CDR3 is TGTGCCAGCTCACCGACACCTGGAAACACCATATATTTT.

As to this clone: The junction and the germline gene differ at one end; a read error may be behind it. J is TRBJ2-1 and V is TRBV5-1; D gene ambiguous. Germline V gene lookup returns CDR1 SGHRS and CDR2 YFSETQ. The CDR3 has 15 residues. This CDR3 reads CASSYRLSSHNEQFF. In DNA, the CDR3 is TGCGCCAGCAGCTATCGTCTATCCTCCCACAATGAGCAGTTCTTC.